A single sample gave rise to the 29 T cell receptor beta chains below, sequenced in a study of identical twins. TCRdb re-analysed the 5' RACE reads in MiXCR, keeping a single row per CDR3 protein. The profile shows 1.5 million to 2 million distinct CDR3 sequences, roughly a third of them singletons. Sequencing was done on a sample of cord blood. The source of these receptors is a newborn girl in good health.

This clonotype was counted a few times. The J gene is TRBJ2-5, the V gene TRBV11-2; no reliable D call. Trimming stripped 2 bases from V and 10 bases from J, with 8 bases between. This CDR3 is 11 amino acids long. Germline CDR1 reads SGHAT; CDR2 reads FQNNGV. This chain's CDR3 is CASSLFVLQYF. As DNA, the CDR3 is TGTGCCAGCAGCTTATTTGTTCTCCAGTACTTC.

This clonotype was seen a handful of times. The chain carries TRBV27 and TRBJ2-1; D remains unclear. This CDR3 has 14 residues. Per germline, CDR1 MNHEY and CDR2 SMNVEV (reference sequence). Trimming removed 8 bases at V and 2 bases at J, with 13 bases between. Here the CDR3 DNA reads TGTGCCAGCGGATCTAGGGCCGCCTACAATGAGCAGTTCTTC. This sequence encodes CASGSRAAYNEQFF.

The chain is built from TRBV29-1 and TRBJ1-2, with D maybe TRBD1 (5 bases). The CDR3 runs 15 residues. CDR1 and CDR2 (germline): SQVTM, ANQGSEA. Between the trimmed V and J ends, which lost 1 base and 7 bases, there was a span of 19 bases. The CDR3 coding sequence is TGCAGCGTTGAAGTATATGGAGGGCCGGGGGGTGGCTACACCTTC. Translating gives CSVEVYGGPGGGYTF.

This clonotype was seen a few times. The genes are TRBV5-6 and TRBJ2-7; D call uncertain. Trimming stripped 1 base from V and 0 bases from J, with 8 bases between. Per germline, CDR1 SGHDT and CDR2 YYEEEE. CDR3 length: 14 residues. The CDR3 coding sequence is TGTGCCAGCAGCTTGATATGGCACTCCTACGAGCAGTACTTC. This translates into CASSLIWHSYEQYF.

Here the CDR3 reads CASSLEVRESSSYEQYF. As DNA, the CDR3 is TGCGCCAGCAGCTTGGAAGTCCGAGAATCCAGCTCCTACGAGCAGTACTTC. V is TRBV5-1 and J is TRBJ2-7; D unclear. The CDR3 is 17 residues long. Germline V gene lookup returns CDR1 SGHRS and CDR2 YFSETQ. V lost 0 bases and J 0 bases, leaving 16 bases between the germline ends.

This clonotype has more than one count but fewer than ten. This sequence joins TRBV9 and TRBJ2-3, with TRBD2 matching over 7 bases. This CDR3 is 18 amino acids long. V shed 0 bases and J 2 bases; nucleotides not matched to a gene: 12. CDR1 and CDR2 (germline): SGDLS, YYNGEE. The DNA for the CDR3 is TGTGCCAGCAGCGTAGAGGGCATCGAGCGGGGCTACACAGATACGCAGTATTTT. This translates into CASSVEGIERGYTDTQYF.

This clonotype turned up a few times. The chain has TRBV20-1 and TRBJ2-4; 9 bases align to TRBD1. The DNA end is more similar to TRBJ2-7, so the J call may be wrong. Germline assignment: CDR1 DFQATT and CDR2 SNEGSKA (reference sequence). This CDR3 is built from 12 residues. The CDR3 reads CSADRGVYEQYF. The CDR3 DNA follows: TGCAGTGCTGACAGGGGGGTGTACGAGCAGTACTTC.

This clonotype came up a few times. The V gene is TRBV25-1, the J gene TRBJ1-5, with D unclear. Germline V gene sequence: CDR1 MGHDK, CDR2 SYGVNS. Trimming took 7 bases from V and 9 from J, leaving 37 bases between them. The CDR3 runs to 20 residues. The CDR3 region is CASTPADKRLGFRIKWPQHF. The CDR3 DNA follows: TGTGCCAGCACTCCCGCGGATAAGAGATTGGGTTTCCGGATCAAGTGGCCCCAGCATTTT.

The chain carries TRBV7-8 and TRBJ2-5; 11 bases agree with TRBD2. This CDR3 has 16 residues. Germline-derived CDR1 and CDR2 are SGHVS and FQNEAQ. The V gene end was trimmed by 4 bases and the J gene end by 3 bases; junction bases not matched to a gene: 7. CDR3 nucleotide sequence: TGTGCCAGCAGCTCCCGACTAGCGGGACCCGAAGAGACCCAGTACTTC. Protein: CASSSRLAGPEETQYF.

This clonotype appeared a few times. CDR3 sequence: CASSRDNPYGYTF. As DNA, the CDR3 is TGTGCCAGCAGTAGGGACAATCCTTATGGCTACACCTTC. V usage is TRBV2 and J usage is TRBJ1-2; possibly TRBD1 for D (6 bases). Trimming pared 5 bases from V and 5 bases from J, leaving 12 bases between. Per the germline V gene, CDR1 is SNHLY and CDR2 is FYNNEI. This CDR3 contains 13 residues.

This rearrangement joins TRBV28 to TRBJ1-5; D is uncertain. Germline CDR1 is MDHEN and CDR2 is SYDVKM. V shed 5 bases and J shed 4 bases, with 15 bases lying between them. The CDR3 loop spans 15 amino acids. CDR3: CASSPRTLGNQPQHF. CDR3 coding DNA: TGTGCCAGCAGTCCCCGGACCCTTGGTAATCAGCCCCAGCATTTT.

This clonotype turned up a few times. The V and J genes are TRBV4-1 and TRBJ2-1; 9 bases are shared with TRBD2. The J call could be wrong; TRBJ2-7 is a better fit for the DNA end. This CDR3 has 16 amino acids. CDR1 and CDR2 from the germline V gene are MGHRA and YSYEKL. The CDR3 region is CASSRPTSGNYNEQYF. DNA for the CDR3: TGCGCCAGCAGCCGACCGACTAGCGGAAACTACAATGAGCAGTACTTC.

This clonotype was found a few times. CDR3 bases: TGCAGTGCTAGACCCGCAGGAAACTATGGCTACACCTTC. This translates into CSARPAGNYGYTF. The chain links TRBV20-1 to TRBJ1-2; no firm D call. V dropped 2 bases and J dropped 2 bases, with 9 bases sitting between them. From germline, CDR1 is DFQATT and CDR2 SNEGSKA (reference sequence). The CDR3 loop spans 13 amino acids.

The table lists this clonotype with a few counts. Written as DNA, the CDR3 is TGTGCCAGCAGTTACTCACACTTCAATGAGCAGTTCTTC. It is translated as CASSYSHFNEQFF. This rearrangement joins TRBV6-5 to TRBJ2-1; D unclear. Trimming removed 0 bases at V and 6 bases at J, with 6 bases between. The CDR3 loop spans 13 amino acids. CDR1 and CDR2 (germline): MNHEY, SVGAGI.

Worth noting for this clonotype: This may stem from a read error, because a much larger clone lies one nucleotide away. The chain combines TRBV27 with TRBJ1-1, with TRBD1 matching over 11 bases. This CDR3 region has 14 residues. Germline V gene sequence: CDR1 MNHEY, CDR2 SMNVEV (reference sequence). CDR3 in DNA: TGTGCCAGCAGCCGGACAGGGGGCTACACTGAAGCTTCCTTT. As protein: CASSRTGGYTEASF.

This clonotype has only a few counts. CDR3 nucleotide sequence: TGTGCCATCACGGGCAGCTCCTACAATGAGCAGTTCTTC. This translates into CAITGSSYNEQFF. The V gene is TRBV10-3, the J gene TRBJ2-1; D uncertain. This CDR3 region has 13 residues. V lost 7 bases and J lost 0, with 7 bases in between. The germline gives CDR1 ENHRY, CDR2 SYGVKD.

This clonotype was observed a handful of times. The V call is TRBV3-1, the J call TRBJ2-5; D not resolved. The V end was cut by 3 bases, the J end by 9 bases, with 11 bases between. CDR3 size: 12 residues. In germline, CDR1 is LGHDT, CDR2 YNNKEL (reference sequence). CDR3 sequence reads: CASSQVFSAQYF. In DNA form, the CDR3 reads TGTGCCAGCAGCCAGGTATTCTCGGCCCAGTACTTC.

This clonotype was counted ten times or more. V gene TRBV29-1 combines with J gene TRBJ2-7; 8 bases are a match to TRBD1. After removal of 4 bases from V and 0 bases from J, the junction contained 5 bases not matched to a gene. The CDR3 spans 14 residues. Germline assignment: CDR1 SQVTM and CDR2 ANQGSEA. The CDR3 region has the DNA TGCAGCGTTGCCGGGACAGGTCTCTCCTACGAGCAGTACTTC. Its protein is CSVAGTGLSYEQYF.

The V call is TRBV2, the J call TRBJ2-5; D gene uncertain. Trimming removed 6 bases from V and 7 bases from J, with 9 bases in between. The CDR3 is 11 amino acids. Germline CDR1 reads SNHLY; CDR2 reads FYNNEI. CDR3 region: CASRTVRTQYF. For the CDR3, the DNA is TGTGCCAGCAGAACAGTCAGGACCCAGTACTTC.

Points on this clonotype: A single base separates this from a much larger clone, so it may be a read error. This sequence joins TRBV12-3 or TRBV12-4 and TRBJ2-5; D call uncertain. V was cut by 3 bases and J by 4 bases, with 12 bases left in between. The CDR3 is 14 amino acids. CDR3 in amino acids: CASSFRGNPETQYF. CDR3 sequence (DNA): TGTGCCAGCAGTTTCCGCGGCAACCCAGAGACCCAGTACTTC.

The rearrangement joins TRBV20-1 to TRBJ2-7; 9 bases line up with TRBD1. V dropped 1 base and J dropped 2; count of bases not matched to a gene: 9. The CDR3 totals 16 residues. Germline V lookup: CDR1 DFQATT, CDR2 SNEGSKA (reference sequence). The CDR3 DNA reads TGCAGTGCTAGAGCCTTTGGACAGGGGACCCCCTACGAGCAGTACTTC. Its translation is CSARAFGQGTPYEQYF.

This chain links TRBV29-1 with TRBJ1-1; D is unclear. The CDR3 has 10 amino acids. Trimming took off 4 bases at V and 3 bases at J, with 3 bases between the two ends. In germline, CDR1 is SQVTM, CDR2 ANQGSEA. DNA of the CDR3: TGCAGCGTTGTACACACTGAAGCTTTCTTT. Translating it yields CSVVHTEAFF.

This clonotype was counted many times. V usage is TRBV29-1 and J usage is TRBJ2-7; tentatively, D is TRBD2 (6 bases). The CDR3 has 11 amino acids. Trimming cost V 0 bases and J 9 bases, with 9 bases left between them. Germline CDR1 is SQVTM and CDR2 is ANQGSEA. CDR3 sequence reads: CSVEELGGQYF. The CDR3 DNA reads as TGCAGCGTTGAAGAGCTGGGGGGGCAGTACTTC.

This clonotype was counted once. Written as DNA, the CDR3 is TGCAGTGCTAGTCCCGGGACGGACCCTGAAAAACTGTTTTTT. It specifies CSASPGTDPEKLFF. This chain connects TRBV20-1 to TRBJ1-4; maybe TRBD1 (5 bases). The CDR3 consists of 14 residues. V was cut by 3 bases and J by 7 bases, with 15 bases left in between. Germline CDR1 is DFQATT and CDR2 is SNEGSKA (reference sequence).

This clonotype was seen at least ten times. V and J are TRBV12-3 or TRBV12-4 and TRBJ2-7; D may be TRBD1 (5 bases). Trimming cost V 3 bases and J 3 bases, with 12 bases left between them. This CDR3 region has 14 residues. The CDR3 DNA follows: TGTGCCAGCAGTTTGGTTCAGGGCCTCTACGAGCAGTACTTC. It encodes CASSLVQGLYEQYF.

This clonotype was detected only a few times. The chain couples TRBV12-3 or TRBV12-4 to TRBJ2-5; 11 nucleotides match TRBD1. The last part of the DNA fits TRBJ2-7 better; the J call may be wrong. There are 14 residues in the CDR3. The chain's CDR3 is CASSRGDRGNEQYF. As DNA, the CDR3 is TGTGCCAGCAGTCGCGGGGACAGGGGGAACGAGCAGTACTTC.

The chain couples TRBV10-2 to TRBJ2-1; TRBD2 aligns across 12 bases. Germline values: CDR1 WSHSY, CDR2 SAAADI. After removal of 3 bases from V and 2 bases from J, the junction contained 2 bases not matched to a gene. CDR3 size: 16 residues. In DNA form, the CDR3 reads TGCGCCAGCAGTGACTCTAGCGGGAGGGCCTACAATGAGCAGTTCTTC. Its protein product is CASSDSSGRAYNEQFF.

The rearrangement uses TRBV7-2 and TRBJ2-1; TRBD1 matches 9 bases. V dropped 1 base and J dropped 10; count of bases not matched to a gene: 17. CDR3 size: 18 residues. The V gene's germline CDR1 is SGHTA and CDR2 FQGNSA. The DNA for the CDR3 is TGTGCCAGCAGCTTAGTTCGTATTTACGGGACAGGGCTGGACGAGCAGTTCTTC. Its translation is CASSLVRIYGTGLDEQFF.

The chain recombines TRBV4-2 with TRBJ2-1; D tentatively fits TRBD1 or TRBD2 (5 bases each). Germline CDR1 is LGHNA and CDR2 is YNFKEQ. V lost 1 base, J lost 8 bases, and 12 bases lay in between. The CDR3 has 14 amino acids. CDR3 amino acids: CASSQGYGTHEQFF. CDR3 coding DNA: TGTGCCAGCAGCCAAGGCTACGGGACCCATGAGCAGTTCTTC.